The clone carrying this TCR beta chain was counted only a few times. TCRdb keeps only in-frame clones here, not all; method: immunoSEQ multiplex PCR. The sample gives under 150,000 clones, approximately 88% of which show up once; 8.1% is in the top ten. The entry originates in a study of blood T cell repertoires in COVID-19. The germline V gene encodes CDR1 SGHRS and CDR2 YFSETQ. Deletions cut 1 base from V and 1 base from J, with 8 bases between. The CDR3 spans 14 residues. The sequencing sample was made of peripheral blood. This sequence was found in a woman aged 40 to 49 with acute or convalescent COVID-19. The chain is built from TRBV5-1 and TRBJ1-1, with D uncertain. CDR3 amino acids: CASSLSPGNTEAFF. The CDR3 DNA reads as TGCGCCAGCAGCTTGAGTCCAGGGAACACTGAAGCTTTCTTT.